This T cell receptor (beta chain) stems from a study of identical twins (dated by TCRdb to about 2016). A note on the overall study: To test whether fetal clonotypes persist, the study used deep sequencing on TCR alpha and beta repertoires from monozygotic twins, unrelated adults of various ages, and cord blood. Replicate twin experiments were performed at different times using different library preparation protocols to rule out contamination. Results the study describes overall, beyond this receptor: Conclusions relied on cross-sectional statistical analysis, since the same donors could not be followed over many years. Invariant T cells such as MAIT and iNKT could partly confound zero-insertion analyses, although diverse VJ usage argued against such confounding for most clonotypes. Compared with coincidental sharing between unrelated individuals, out-of-frame TCR alpha sequences shared between twins had an excess of sequences with low generation probability. Fewer insertions were carried by abundant cord blood beta clonotypes; a weaker similar trend was observed in young adult naive repertoires, while no such trend was observed in memory repertoires. In monozygotic twins, recombination models systematically underestimated out-of-frame TCR alpha sharing, but the models matched the sharing seen between unrelated individuals. In beta out-of-frame sequences, excess twin sharing was weaker, because having fewer shared sequences lowered the signal-to-noise ratio.

All donors were healthy Caucasians. The twin cohort consisted of three pairs of female monozygotic twins, all aged roughly 18 to 30 years. Using Miltenyi CD45RO+ enrichment and human naive T-cell isolation kits, memory (CD45RO+) and naive T cells were isolated from PBMC. From a lookup of the germline V gene, CDR1 and CDR2 are SGHVS and FQNEAQ. Germline trimming amounts to 0 bases on V and 4 bases on J, with 7 as the count of junction bases outside the gene matches. The CDR3 measures 17 amino acids from cysteine to phenylalanine. Only CDR3 DNA is held: 51 bases, read in frame from base 1. This clonotype was observed a handful of times. Its recognized antigen is unknown. Base-call qualities are not available, and no considerably larger clone is one nucleotide away. The protocol used for the library was 5' RACE. For sequencing, an Illumina HiSeq 2000 was employed. A universal primer binding site was introduced by template switching, and a unique molecular identifier was present in the final cDNA, enabling accurate counting of TCR cDNA molecules. Specific primers in the conserved constant-segment region were used to synthesize first-strand cDNA for the TCR alpha and beta chains. To control for contamination, every cDNA library carried two barcodes: a SMART-Mk sample barcode plus Illumina barcodes. Two successive PCR steps introduced TruSeq adapter sequences along with Illumina sample barcodes. The Illumina HiSeq platform was used with custom primers to sequence TCR alpha and beta cDNA libraries. The source study handled its data this way. MiGEC processed the raw reads to extract unique molecular identifiers, while MiXCR was used to determine the CDR3 positions. Recombination models were inferred per individual with the repgenHMM and IGoR tools using an EM algorithm. The tcR package in R was used for shared clonotype analysis, with sharing normalized by the product of cloneset sizes. To study raw recombination free of thymic and clonal selection effects, out-of-frame nonproductive sequences were analyzed. TCRdb reworked the public reads: Q25 trimming with fastp, MiXCR clone assembly, productive beta chains retained. Every distinct CDR3 protein forms one entry, paired with its most common genes and DNA. What appears here as the V and J calls and clone size reflects TCRdb's work, not the paper's. The sample records 200,000 to 250,000 distinct CDR3 sequences, 7% of which are singletons. The ten largest clones represent 3.6% of the sample.

The data also belong to a second study, concerning yellow fever vaccine responses in identical twins. As that second study puts it: The T cell response to vaccination in identical twins was reported by the authors to appear partly convergent and partly personalized. In identical twins, the study followed T cell clones that responded to the vaccine with precision.

The material sequenced was memory (CD45RO+) T cells sorted from blood. What this sample's cell subset or site label stands for: CD45RO+ enriched T cells. Here the chain combines TRBV7-8 and TRBJ2-1; TRBD2 matches 9 bases in the middle. The receptor's source is a young woman in good health. The nucleotide sequence reads TGTGCCAGCAGCTTAGCAGCCAGGACTAGCGCTTACAATGAGCAGTTCTTC. The encoded protein is CASSLAARTSAYNEQFF.